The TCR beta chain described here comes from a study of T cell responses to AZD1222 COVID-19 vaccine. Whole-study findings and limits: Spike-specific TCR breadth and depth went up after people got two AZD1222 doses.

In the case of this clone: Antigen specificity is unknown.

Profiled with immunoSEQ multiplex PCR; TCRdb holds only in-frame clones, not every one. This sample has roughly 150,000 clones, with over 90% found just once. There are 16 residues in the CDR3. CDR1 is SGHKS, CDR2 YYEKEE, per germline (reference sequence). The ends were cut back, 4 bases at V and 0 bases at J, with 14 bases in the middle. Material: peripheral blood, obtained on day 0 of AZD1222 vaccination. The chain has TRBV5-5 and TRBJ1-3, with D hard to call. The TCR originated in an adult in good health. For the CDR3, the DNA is TGTGCCAGCAGCCAAATAGGGCCTTACTCTGGAAACACCATATATTTT. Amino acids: CASSQIGPYSGNTIYF.